This TCR beta chain was obtained from a study of T cells in localized non-small cell lung cancer. The data were produced by immunoSEQ multiplex PCR, yet TCRdb's version contains in-frame clones alone and is incomplete. Of 43,000 or so clones listed, roughly nine tenths are singletons. Study results and limitations: Greater T cell density in blood accompanied longer overall survival. Uninvolved adjacent lung showed the highest T cell clonality, exceeding tumor.

This clone was detected once. What it recognizes is unknown. Germline V gives CDR1 SGHRS, CDR2 YFSETQ. The CDR3 length is 13 residues. Trimming took 7 bases from V and 7 from J, leaving 17 bases between them. Material: PBMCs, obtained before any cancer treatment. The V call is TRBV5-1, the J call TRBJ1-2; possible D gene TRBD1, 5 bases. The sequence was obtained from a woman aged 35-70 years with stage II lung adenocarcinoma. The CDR3 sequence is CASRRDLDGGYTF. The CDR3 bases are TGCGCCAGCCGGAGGGACCTAGATGGTGGCTACACCTTC.